This entry describes one T cell receptor (beta chain). This table comes from immunoSEQ multiplex PCR, and its TCRdb copy is limited to in-frame clones, with some not included. The sample records approximately 23,000 clones, 85% to 90% being singletons. V was clipped by 6 bases and J by 3 bases, with 14 bases between them. The CDR3 has 15 amino acids. Looked up from germline, CDR1 is MNHEY and CDR2 is SVGAGI. This sample was taken from a study of T cell changes during pregnancy in multiple sclerosis. The chain carries TRBV6-5 and TRBJ2-2; D perhaps matches TRBD2 (6 bases). Here the sequenced sample was CD8+ T cells from peripheral blood mononuclear cells, taken in the first trimester of pregnancy. The TCR originated in a female donor with multiple sclerosis, enrolled in a pregnancy study. CDR3 sequence reads: CASSTPGLDTGELFF. The CDR3, as DNA: TGTGCCAGCAGCACGCCGGGACTTGACACCGGGGAGCTGTTTTTT.